These T cell receptor beta chains were read from a single sample in a study of shared clonotypes between healthy human individuals. The assay was immunoSEQ multiplex PCR, and TCRdb's table has in-frame clones only and misses some. In the table there are approximately 1,500,000 clones, about 98% of which are singletons. Sequencing input: naive CD4+ T cells sorted from blood. These receptors came from a man aged 25 to 45 in good health. The CDR3 runs from the conserved cysteine through the conserved F or W. A D gene is named only where the DNA matches it firmly. Clone size is shown for a subset of rows, as once, few, many or a class of expanded clone.

d_call	v_call	clone_size	j_call	cdr3_nt	cdr3_aa
NA	TRBV9	NA	TRBJ1-1	TGTGCCAGCAGCGTAGGATCCAGCGGAAACACTGAAGCTTTCTTT	CASSVGSSGNTEAFF
TRBD2	TRBV25-1	NA	TRBJ2-7	TGTGCCAGCACGCCCGGGAGGAGCCCCTACGAGCAGTACTTC	CASTPGRSPYEQYF
TRBD2	TRBV2	NA	TRBJ2-2	TGTGCCAGCAGTGAGGCTAGCGGGACTGCCGGGGAGCTGTTTTTT	CASSEASGTAGELFF
NA	TRBV28	once	TRBJ2-7	TGTGCCAGCAGTTTATCCGCCGCCAGCGGAACCTACGAGCAGTACTTC	CASSLSAASGTYEQYF
NA	TRBV21-1	NA	TRBJ1-5	TGTGCCAGCAGCAAGGGCAGGGCCATCCGGCCCCAGCATTTT	CASSKGRAIRPQHF
NA	TRBV18	NA	TRBJ1-5	TGTGCCAGCTCACCCCTCGGGAAGGGGGATCAGCCCCAGCATTTT	CASSPLGKGDQPQHF
NA	TRBV7-2	NA	TRBJ1-5	TGTGCCAGCAGCTTTAGGGTTGGCAATCAGCCCCAGCATTTT	CASSFRVGNQPQHF
TRBD2	TRBV30	NA	TRBJ2-1	TGTGCCTGCACGGGACTAGCGGGAGATGAGCAGTTCTTC	CACTGLAGDEQFF
NA	TRBV19	NA	TRBJ2-5	TGTGCCAGTAGTATAGCCTCATCAGTGGAGACCCAGTACTTC	CASSIASSVETQYF
TRBD2	TRBV11-3	NA	TRBJ2-2	TGTGCCAGCAGCTTACACCCTAGCGGGGCGTCCGGGGAGCTGTTTTTT	CASSLHPSGASGELFF
TRBD2	TRBV19	NA	TRBJ2-1	TGTGCCAGTAAGTTATACGATGATACCGGGACTAGCGGGAGATCCTACAATGAGCAGTTCTTC	CASKLYDDTGTSGRSYNEQFF
NA	TRBV5-1	NA	TRBJ1-1	TGCGCCAGCAGCTTCGGGCCTGGGACCGGTAGTGAAGCTTTCTTT	CASSFGPGTGSEAFF
TRBD1	TRBV29-1	NA	TRBJ1-2	TGCAGCGTAGACACAGGGGGCCGAAACTATGGCTACACCTTC	CSVDTGGRNYGYTF
NA	TRBV10-3	once	TRBJ1-1	TGTGCCATCAGTGAGACCGTAACGGAAGCTTTCTTT	CAISETVTEAFF
TRBD2	TRBV11-2	NA	TRBJ2-5	TGTGCCAGCAGCTTGGGGGGTACTAGCGGGAGACGGGAGACCCAGTACTTC	CASSLGGTSGRRETQYF
NA	TRBV18	few	TRBJ1-1	TGTGCCAGCTCACCACCGGGGGGCACTGAAGCTTTCTTT	CASSPPGGTEAFF
NA	TRBV9	NA	TRBJ2-2	TGTGCCAGCAGCGTATCCCCGACCGGGGAGCTGTTTTTT	CASSVSPTGELFF
TRBD2	TRBV19	NA	TRBJ2-2	TGTGCCAGTAGTATAGTAGCGGGAGCGGTCGGGGAGCTGTTTTTT	CASSIVAGAVGELFF
NA	TRBV5-4	NA	TRBJ2-3	TGTGCCAGCAGCACAACTCTAGGACTGAGCACAGATACGCAGTATTTT	CASSTTLGLSTDTQYF
TRBD2	TRBV6-5	NA	TRBJ2-1	TGTGCCAGCAGTTCCCCGGGACTAGGAACAATTGAGCAGTTCTTC	CASSSPGLGTIEQFF
NA	TRBV27	NA	TRBJ2-7	TGTGCCAGCAGTTTAGGTTCGGGCGCCTACGAGCAGTACTTC	CASSLGSGAYEQYF
NA	TRBV6-1	NA	TRBJ1-1	TGTGCCAGCAGTGAAGCTGGGGGGGCGTTTGTTGAAGCTTTCTTT	CASSEAGGAFVEAFF
NA	TRBV18	once	TRBJ1-1	TGTGCCAGCTCACCAAAAGGGCGTTTGATAGGGGGAAGTAGCACTGAAGCTTTCTTT	CASSPKGRLIGGSSTEAFF
NA	TRBV29-1	NA	TRBJ2-3	TGCAGCGCTCGCACAGATACGCAGTATTTT	CSARTDTQYF
NA	TRBV5-1	NA	TRBJ2-7	TGCGCCAGCACCCCGGATGGAGCCTACGAGCAGTACTTC	CASTPDGAYEQYF
NA	TRBV10-1	NA	TRBJ2-7	TGCGCCAGCAGTGAGTCGATTGGGTTGGCCTACGAGCAGTACTTC	CASSESIGLAYEQYF
TRBD2	TRBV5-8	once	TRBJ2-1	TGTGCCAGCAGCTTGACTAGCGGAGAGAGCTCCTACAATGAGCAGTTCTTC	CASSLTSGESSYNEQFF
TRBD1	TRBV27	NA	TRBJ1-5	TGTGCCAGCAGTTTAGACCGGGACAGTCTTCAGCCCCAGCATTTT	CASSLDRDSLQPQHF
NA	TRBV11-2	NA	TRBJ1-2	TGTGCCAGCAGCTTAGCTCGGGACAACTATGGCTACACCTTC	CASSLARDNYGYTF
NA	TRBV7-9	NA	TRBJ2-5	TGTGCCAGCAGCTTTATTCCAAGGGAGAAGACCCAGTACTTC	CASSFIPREKTQYF
NA	TRBV4-3	NA	TRBJ1-4	TGCGCCAGCAGCCAAGACCACACTGGCGATGAAAAACTGTTTTTT	CASSQDHTGDEKLFF
NA	TRBV7-9	NA	TRBJ1-1	TGTGCCAGCAGCTTAGTCCCCCCCCAGGAAGCTTTCTTT	CASSLVPPQEAFF
TRBD1	TRBV4-1	NA	TRBJ1-5	TGCGCCAGCAGCCCAGGGGGGCCTAGCCAGCCCCAGCATTTT	CASSPGGPSQPQHF
NA	TRBV5-1	NA	TRBJ2-3	TGCGCCAGCAGCTTGGGCAGGGGAAGCACAGATACGCAGTATTTT	CASSLGRGSTDTQYF
NA	TRBV6-5	NA	TRBJ2-1	TGTGCCAGCAGTTCCCGGGACTGGCTCATCGATGAGCAGTTCTTC	CASSSRDWLIDEQFF
TRBD2	TRBV28	NA	TRBJ2-7	TGTGCCAGCAGTTTATCACAACTAGCGGGAGGGCCCTACGAGCAGTACTTC	CASSLSQLAGGPYEQYF
NA	TRBV4-3	NA	TRBJ2-1	TGCGCCAGCAGCCAAGATCTAAGAGTCAGCTCCTACAATGAGCAGTTCTTC	CASSQDLRVSSYNEQFF
NA	TRBV2	NA	TRBJ1-5	TGTGCCAGCAGAAGGGGAGCTCAGCCCCAGCATTTT	CASRRGAQPQHF
NA	TRBV9	NA	TRBJ1-2	TGTGCCAGCAGCGCGTCCTTGAAGGGCTACACCTTC	CASSASLKGYTF
TRBD1	TRBV9	NA	TRBJ2-2	TGTGCCAGCAGCCGAAGGCAGGGGGCGTCCGGGGAGCTGTTTTTT	CASSRRQGASGELFF
NA	TRBV18	NA	TRBJ2-2	TGTGCCAGCTCACGATTAGGCAGCGCAGAGAACACCGGGGAGCTGTTTTTT	CASSRLGSAENTGELFF
TRBD2	TRBV5-4	NA	TRBJ2-1	TGTGCCAGCAGTTGGGGGCTAGCGGGAAGTAATGAGCAGTTCTTC	CASSWGLAGSNEQFF
TRBD2	TRBV29-1	NA	TRBJ2-1	TGCAGCGTTGATGCCCTAGCGGGAGTCCGGGATGAGCAGTTCTTC	CSVDALAGVRDEQFF
TRBD2	TRBV29-1	NA	TRBJ2-3	TGCAGCGTTGGGCCCATCGGGACTAGCGGGAGTACAGATACGCAGTATTTT	CSVGPIGTSGSTDTQYF
NA	TRBV2	few	TRBJ1-2	TGTGCCAGCTCAAACCCCACAGAAGACGGTGGCTACACCTTC	CASSNPTEDGGYTF
NA	TRBV19	NA	TRBJ1-2	TGTGCCAGTACCCTGATGACAGCGTCCTATGGCTACACCTTC	CASTLMTASYGYTF